This T cell receptor (beta chain) came from a study of blood T cell repertoires in COVID-19 (dated by TCRdb to the early 2020s). In terms of the full investigation: Samples covering the acute and convalescent phases of COVID-19 were provided by collaborators in the United States, Italy and Spain. HLA class I and class II types, where available, came from metadata supplied by the sample provider rather than from assay-based typing. Samples were obtained from the ongoing ImmuneRACE study (first 160 participants) and from 1,254 subjects provided by 6 global collaborators. A de-identified subject ID, COVID-19 status, age in years and sex were almost always included in the sample metadata. The repertoires were released in a freely available public database meant as a resource for research on the immune response to SARS-CoV-2. The prospective study material was composed of cDNA or gDNA derived from T cells, B-cell-depleted T cells, or PBMCs. Deeply sampled blood TCRbeta repertoires from subjects exposed to, actively infected with, or recovered from COVID-19 were included in the dataset. Overall study results and their limits: The quantity of clinical and demographic metadata differed by source and by participant and was supplied without curation.

With regard to this clone: The antigen it binds to is not known. Per-nucleotide qualities are absent, and no much larger clonotype sits a single base away.

The immunoSEQ Assay, a bias-controlled multiplex PCR, was used to amplify TCRbeta CDR3 regions from genomic DNA. From the authors' description of their analysis: The number of nucleated cells in each sample was estimated by amplification of reference gene primers within the assay. Sequence reads were collapsed and filtered to measure the absolute abundance of every unique TCRbeta CDR3 rearrangement. For each sample, productive Simpson clonality was calculated as the square root of Simpson's diversity index over productive rearrangements. TCRdb re-hosts the immuneACCESS table, in-frame sequences only. Its copies lack some clones; in the studies checked, an unresolved V gene accounts for under half of them, and the cause for the rest is not known. The V and J calls and the clone size are those of that table, but D and trimming were determined from the DNA. Counted in this sample were tens of thousands of clones; over 65% of them appeared once. 23% of the sample comes from the top ten.

The germline V gene encodes CDR1 MNHEY and CDR2 SMNVEV (reference sequence). The CDR3 runs 14 amino acids, cysteine and phenylalanine included. CDR3 DNA only is kept here, 42 bases in frame from base 1. The germline V and J ends show losses of 6 bases and 7 bases respectively, and no gene match explains 6 bases of the junction. Each collaborating institution followed its own protocols to collect whole blood in K2EDTA tubes. For TCRbeta analysis, collaborators shipped samples as frozen whole blood, isolated PBMCs, or DNA extracted from either of those sample types. The chain joins TRBV27 to TRBJ1-3, with 10 bases matching TRBD1. Material: peripheral blood. This TCR was sampled from a human donor in a cohort sampled during active COVID-19. The CDR3 sequence is CASRGQGLSNTIYF. The DNA reads TGTGCCAGCAGGGGACAGGGGCTGAGCAACACCATATATTTT.